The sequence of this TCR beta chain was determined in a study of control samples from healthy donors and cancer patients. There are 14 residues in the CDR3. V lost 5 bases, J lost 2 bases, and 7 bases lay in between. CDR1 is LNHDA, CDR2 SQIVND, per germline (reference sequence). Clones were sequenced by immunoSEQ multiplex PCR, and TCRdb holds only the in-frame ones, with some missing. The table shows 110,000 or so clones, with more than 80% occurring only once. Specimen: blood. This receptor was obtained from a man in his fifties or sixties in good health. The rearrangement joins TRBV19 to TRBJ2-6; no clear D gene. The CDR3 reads CASSPGAGANVLTF. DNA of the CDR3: TGTGCCAGTAGTCCGGGCGCTGGGGCCAACGTCCTGACTTTC.